This T cell receptor beta chain emerged from a study of regulatory T cells in long-lasting Graves disease. Combining iRepertoire HTBI primers with Arm-PCR of CDR3 regions, the authors built TCR beta libraries. TCRdb redid the calling of the multiplex PCR reads with MiXCR, one entry per CDR3 protein. Here the sample spans 350,000 to 550,000 distinct CDR3 sequences, approximately 14% being singletons. The sample holds a few counts of this clonotype. Noted time point: newly diagnosed GD, antithyroid drugs for less than 3 months. Preparation of the TCR library used RNA extracted from PBMCs. The V gene end was trimmed by 3 bases and the J gene end by 6 bases; junction bases not matched to a gene: 13. From germline, CDR1 is KGHSH and CDR2 LQKENI. The CDR3 is 18 residues long. These records were also assigned to another study, of T cells in Graves' hyperthyroidism and ophthalmopathy. That paper adds: These patients, aged 18 to 65, had recently diagnosed hyperthyroidism lasting under 2 months. The TCR CDR3 first-round RT-PCR relied on the HTBI primer set.

The V gene is TRBV18, the J gene TRBJ1-5, with 11 positions matching TRBD1. The source was peripheral blood mononuclear cells (PBMCs), collected at new diagnosis, from a patient treated with antithyroid drugs. The sequence was obtained from a woman aged 45-65 years with Graves disease. CDR3 nucleotides: TGTGCCAGCTCACCGTCAAGAATTGGGACAGGGGGAATTCAGCCCCAGCATTTT. The encoded protein is CASSPSRIGTGGIQPQHF. Drawing the rest from reference TRBV18 and TRBJ1-5, the complete variable domain is NAGVMQNPRHLVRRRGQEARLRCSPMKGHSHVYWYRQLPEEGLKFMVYLQKENIIDESGMPKERFSAEFPKEGPSILRIQQVVRGDSAAYFCASSPSRIGTGGIQPQHFGDGTRLSIL.